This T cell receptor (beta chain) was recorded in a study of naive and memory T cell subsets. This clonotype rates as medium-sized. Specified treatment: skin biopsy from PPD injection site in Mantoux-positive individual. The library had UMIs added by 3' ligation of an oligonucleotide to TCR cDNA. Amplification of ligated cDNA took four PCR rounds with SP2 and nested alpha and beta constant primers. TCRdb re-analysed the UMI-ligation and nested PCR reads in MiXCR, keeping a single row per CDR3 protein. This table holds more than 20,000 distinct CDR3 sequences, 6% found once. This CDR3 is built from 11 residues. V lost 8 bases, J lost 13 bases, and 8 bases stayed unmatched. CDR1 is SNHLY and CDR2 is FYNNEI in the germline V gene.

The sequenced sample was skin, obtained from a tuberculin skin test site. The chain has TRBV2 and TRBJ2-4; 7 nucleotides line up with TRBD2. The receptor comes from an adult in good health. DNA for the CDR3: TGTGCCAGCTGGGGAGGGGCTACCCAGTACTTC. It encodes CASWGGATQYF. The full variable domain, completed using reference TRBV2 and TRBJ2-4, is EPEVTQTPSHQVTQMGQEVILRCVPISNHLYFYWYRQILGQKVEFLVSFYNNEISEKSEIFDDQFSVERPDGSNFTLKIRSTKLEDSAMYFCASWGGATQYFGAGTRLSVL.